This record looks at one TCR beta chain sequence and its context. Antigen unknown. It was with 60 Vbeta and 13 Jbeta primers that the PCR ran. The protocol was immunoSEQ multiplex PCR, while the TCRdb copy is restricted to in-frame clones and leaves out a portion. This sample has more than 100,000 clones, with roughly 80% found just once. J gave up 2 bases and V 5 bases, and 7 bases lay outside the gene matches. Per germline, CDR1 MDHEN and CDR2 SYDVKM. CDR3 length: 15 residues. The donors, nominally healthy at sampling, likely had unrecorded immune exposures. These data come from a study of cytomegalovirus exposure and HLA in healthy donors. Study in general: Early on, a data release was issued that held roughly 80 million unique TCRs from HLA-typed donors.

Findings of the study overall: The authors later linked a missense DCLRE1C variant to TCR beta V- and J-gene trimming.

The receptor was isolated from a man in his forties or fifties in good health and CMV-seronegative. The J gene is TRBJ2-7, the V gene TRBV28; TRBD1 matches at 9 bases. Material: PBMCs. The DNA of the CDR3 is TGTGCCAGCAGTCCCACCGGGACAGGGACCTACGAGCAGTACTTC. Translation gives CASSPTGTGTYEQYF.